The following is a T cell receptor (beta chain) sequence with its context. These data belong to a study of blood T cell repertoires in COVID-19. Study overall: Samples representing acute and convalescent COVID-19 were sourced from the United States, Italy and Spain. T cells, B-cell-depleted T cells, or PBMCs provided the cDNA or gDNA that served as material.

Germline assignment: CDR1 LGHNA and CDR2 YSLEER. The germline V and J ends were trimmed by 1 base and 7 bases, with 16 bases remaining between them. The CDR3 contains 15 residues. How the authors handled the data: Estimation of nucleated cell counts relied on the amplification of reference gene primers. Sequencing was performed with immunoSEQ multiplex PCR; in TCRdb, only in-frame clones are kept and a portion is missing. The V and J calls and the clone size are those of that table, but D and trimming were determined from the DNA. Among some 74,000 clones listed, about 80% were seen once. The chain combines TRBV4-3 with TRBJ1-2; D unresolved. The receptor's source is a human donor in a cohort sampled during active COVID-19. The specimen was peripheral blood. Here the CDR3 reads CASSQVFGQRGGYTF. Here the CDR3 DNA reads TGCGCCAGCAGCCAAGTCTTTGGGCAACGGGGTGGCTACACCTTC.